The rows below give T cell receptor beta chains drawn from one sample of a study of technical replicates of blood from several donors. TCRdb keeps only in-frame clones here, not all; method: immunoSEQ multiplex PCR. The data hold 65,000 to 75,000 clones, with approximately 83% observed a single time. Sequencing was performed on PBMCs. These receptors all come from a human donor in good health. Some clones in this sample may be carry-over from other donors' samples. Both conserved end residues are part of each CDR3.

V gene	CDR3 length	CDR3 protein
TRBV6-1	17	CASSGGLAGIDTGELFF
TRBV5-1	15	CASSRVGAKSDTQYF
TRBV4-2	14	CASRASGDTDTQYF
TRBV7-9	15	CASSLARTSGNEQFF
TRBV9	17	CASSGRTSGGRTDTQYF
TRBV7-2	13	CASESGRDNEQFF
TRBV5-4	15	CASSLLARAPTEAFF
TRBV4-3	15	CASSQDLFSGNEQYF
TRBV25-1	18	CASSGLLPLGILQREQYF
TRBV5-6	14	CASSLVTATETQYF
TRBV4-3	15	CASSQWQGPGNTIYF
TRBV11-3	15	CASSSGTGLADTQYF
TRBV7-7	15	CASSLGSGGVETQYF
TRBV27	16	CASSVGGDIKINEQFF
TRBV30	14	CAWSSGEGTDTQYF
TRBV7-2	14	CASSLVGSGGELFF
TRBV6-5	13	CASSPPQGTEAFF
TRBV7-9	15	CASREGTGRMGEAFF
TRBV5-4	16	CASSSWTSGGPGELFF
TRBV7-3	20	CASSPTGVVGRREGTGELFF
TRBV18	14	CASSLGQGENGYTF
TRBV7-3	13	CVGRDSLYRGYTF
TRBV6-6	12	CASRAPGEGYTF
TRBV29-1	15	CSVDVASGISNEQFF
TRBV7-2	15	CASSQTTGISYEQYF
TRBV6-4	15	CATLTSGRGRSTQYF
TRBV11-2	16	CASSLTLALNTGELFF
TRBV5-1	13	CASSTGTGYEQYF
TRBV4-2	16	CASSQGSSTGANVLTF
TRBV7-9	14	CASSLLAGTNEQFF
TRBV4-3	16	CASARLAGGYYNEQFF
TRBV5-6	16	CASSGGTGATNEKLFF
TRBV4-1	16	CASSQFGASGAETQYF
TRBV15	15	CATSRSRDNWETQYF
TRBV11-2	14	CASGRSHSYNEQFF
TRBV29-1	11	CSARMNTEAFF
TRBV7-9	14	CASSLQAWDNEQFF
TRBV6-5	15	CATSRGISYNSPLHF
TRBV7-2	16	CASSLARGQGATGYTF
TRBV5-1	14	CASSFTSGTDEQFF
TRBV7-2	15	CASSSGRGTSNEQFF
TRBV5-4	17	CASSHSGVFTYNSPLHF
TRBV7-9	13	CASSFFGADTQYF
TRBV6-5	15	CASSFGTSGQETQYF
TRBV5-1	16	CASSLDLGLAADTQYF